This passage covers 2 T cell receptor beta chains from one sample sequenced in a study of T cell responses to AZD1222 COVID-19 vaccine. Some clones are missing from TCRdb's copy, which holds only in-frame ones; the method was immunoSEQ multiplex PCR. The sample shows 70,000 to 95,000 clones, roughly 90% of them seen only once. Sample: peripheral blood, taken 28 days after the second AZD1222 dose. The receptor set was obtained from an adult who received the AZD1222 COVID-19 vaccine.

This chain joins TRBV4-1 and TRBJ1-5; D gene ambiguous. Trimming left V 6 bases short and J 9 bases short, with 24 bases between. The CDR3 is 16 residues long. Germline V gene sequence: CDR1 MGHRA, CDR2 YSYEKL. The CDR3 spells CASRDRLTERRRPQHF. CDR3 nucleotides: TGCGCCAGCAGAGACCGATTGACGGAAAGGCGGCGGCCCCAGCATTTT.

The rearrangement links TRBV28 to TRBJ1-1, with 8 positions matching TRBD1. Germline V CDR1 and CDR2: MDHEN, SYDVKM. This CDR3 spans 12 amino acids. Germline trimming cut 6 bases from V and 10 bases from J; bases unmatched to any gene: 7. CDR3 region: CASRPRGPGAFF. In DNA form, the CDR3 reads TGTGCCAGCAGGCCCAGGGGGCCGGGAGCTTTCTTT.